This T cell receptor beta chain comes out of a study of tumor-infiltrating lymphocytes in oesophageal squamous cell carcinoma. This CDR3 is 12 amino acids long. Trimming took off 6 bases at V and 4 bases at J, with 11 bases between the two ends. Per the germline V gene, CDR1 is SGHNT and CDR2 is YYREEE (reference sequence). TCRdb re-called the PCR reads with MiXCR, one entry per CDR3 protein. The sample includes about 15,000 distinct CDR3 sequences, about 50% of them seen just once. This clonotype has a count of ten or more. The gene calls are TRBV5-4 and TRBJ2-7, with a tentative D call TRBD1 (6 bases). The sample was esophageal tumor tissue. The sequence was collected from a female donor with esophageal squamous cell carcinoma. CDR3 amino acids: CASNSQGYEQYF. The CDR3 region has the DNA TGTGCCAGCAACTCACAGGGTTACGAGCAGTACTTC.